This T cell receptor (beta chain) comes out of a study of T cell clusters in autoimmune cytopenias. Broader study findings: Primary autoimmune cytopenia patients seemingly lacked the physiological T cell clusters found in healthy donors. A dominant lymphoma-associated repertoire apparently masked the cluster-lack signature in secondary cytopenia versus chronic lymphocytic leukemia. TRB repertoire shifts in secondary cytopenia and chronic lymphocytic leukemia mostly reflected lymphoma, not autoimmunity. Functional roles of the in silico T cell clusters still await experimental validation.

The CDR3 is 15 amino acids. TRB rearrangements were amplified by touch-down multiplex PCR with mixed TRB-A/B primers. From the multiplex PCR reads, TCRdb lists one entry per CDR3 protein and no DNA. The table lists 500 to 650 distinct CDR3 sequences. By frequency, this clonotype registers medium-sized (0.01 to 0.1%). Its target is unknown. Some 34,000 genome equivalents of blood DNA were amplified for TRB. This receptor was identified in a human donor with an autoimmune cytopenia or autoimmune hepatitis (not recorded which). The gene calls are TRBV12-3 or TRBV12-4 and TRBJ2-2; without DNA, the TCRdb call of TRBD1 cannot be checked. Sequencing used peripheral blood. This chain's CDR3 is CASSLQGANTGELFF.